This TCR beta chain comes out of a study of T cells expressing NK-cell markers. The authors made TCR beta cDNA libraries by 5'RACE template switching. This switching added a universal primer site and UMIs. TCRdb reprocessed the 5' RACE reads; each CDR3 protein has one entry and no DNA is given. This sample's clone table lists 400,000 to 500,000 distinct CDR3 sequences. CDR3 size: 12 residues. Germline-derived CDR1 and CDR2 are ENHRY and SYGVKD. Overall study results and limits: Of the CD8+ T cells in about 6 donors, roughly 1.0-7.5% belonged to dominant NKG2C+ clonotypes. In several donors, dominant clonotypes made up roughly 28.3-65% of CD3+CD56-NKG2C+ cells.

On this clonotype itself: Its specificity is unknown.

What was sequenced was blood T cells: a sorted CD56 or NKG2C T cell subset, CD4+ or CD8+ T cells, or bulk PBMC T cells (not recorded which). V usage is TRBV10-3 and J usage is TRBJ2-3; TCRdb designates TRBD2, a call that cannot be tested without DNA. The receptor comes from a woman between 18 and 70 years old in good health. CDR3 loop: CAISGPTDTQYF.